This T cell receptor beta chain was obtained from a study of blood T cell repertoires in COVID-19. Across the whole study: Researchers got acute and convalescent COVID-19 samples from the United States, Italy and Spain. The cDNA or gDNA used as material had been derived from T cells, B-cell-depleted T cells, or PBMCs.

Per the authors' pipeline: Estimation of nucleated cell counts was performed using reference gene primer amplification. Only in-frame clones appear in the TCRdb table, and some are missing; sequencing was by immunoSEQ multiplex PCR. That table furnishes V, J and clone size, whereas the DNA furnished D and trimming. Of 75,000 to 95,000 clones in the sample, around 85% are singletons; the top ten hold under 3.5%. Germline V gene data show CDR1 as MNHEY and CDR2 as SVGAGI. The CDR3 is made up of 14 amino acids. V shed 4 bases, J shed 4 bases, and the junction held 3 bases outside the gene matches. The V call is TRBV6-5, the J call TRBJ2-5, with 10 bases aligning to TRBD1. Source material: peripheral blood. This TCR came from a man aged 50-59 years with acute or convalescent COVID-19. CDR3 DNA sequence: TGTGCCAGCAGTTCGGGGACAGGGGCAGAGACCCAGTACTTC. The encoded protein is CASSSGTGAETQYF.